A single sample is the source of the 24 T cell receptor beta chains below, sequenced in a study of cytomegalovirus exposure and HLA in healthy donors (dated by TCRdb to 2016 to 2017). Library preparation employed the immunoSEQ multiplex PCR assay. The multiplex PCR relied on a mix of 60 forward primers for TCR Vbeta segments and 13 reverse primers for TCR Jbeta segments. As stored in TCRdb, this immuneACCESS dataset retains in-frame rearrangements with V and J assigned. A fraction of the clones does not appear; measured against another copy, unresolved V genes explain less than half of the discrepancy, and the remainder lacks a known reason. The sample table lists 150,000 to 200,000 clones, approximately 81% of them with a count of one. The top ten clonotypes cover around 0.24% of the sample. Specimen: PBMCs. The receptors were sampled from a boy aged 5-17 years in good health and CMV-seronegative.

The sample holds a few counts of this clone. The chain combines TRBV27 with TRBJ1-1; no reliable D call. V was clipped by 3 bases and J by 4 bases, with 12 bases between them. Germline CDR1 and CDR2: MNHEY and SMNVEV (reference sequence). The CDR3 spans 14 residues. The CDR3 DNA sequence: TGTGCCAGCAGTTTGGCGGTGGATAGCACTGAAGCTTTCTTT. Translating gives CASSLAVDSTEAFF.

CDR3: CASSQEVARGYTF. The CDR3 region has the DNA TGTGCCAGCAGCCAAGAGGTCGCCCGGGGCTACACCTTC. This chain links TRBV6-1 with TRBJ1-2, with no clear D. Germline CDR1 and CDR2: MNHNS and SASEGT. V was pared by 6 bases and J by 8 bases, with 16 bases between. This CDR3 is 13 amino acids long.

V is TRBV6-1 and J is TRBJ2-1; 8 bases agree with TRBD2. Germline lookup yields CDR1 MNHNS and CDR2 SASEGT. Losses at the gene ends were 2 bases for V and 7 bases for J; bases not matched to a gene: 16. The CDR3 runs 18 residues. The CDR3 region has the DNA TGTGCCAGCAGTGAAATGTATATTAGGCGGGAGGTGTATAATGAGCAGTTCTTC. Amino acids: CASSEMYIRREVYNEQFF.

J is TRBJ2-7 and V is TRBV5-3, with a possible D match to TRBD1 (6 bases). TRBV5-3 is labeled an ORF, and its function is uncertain. V was cut by 4 bases and J by 2 bases, with 16 bases left in between. The CDR3 is 15 residues long. CDR3 loop: CARSLMTGPAYEQYF. Written as DNA, the CDR3 is TGTGCCAGAAGCCTAATGACAGGCCCGGCCTACGAGCAGTACTTC.

The rearrangement uses TRBV5-1 and TRBJ1-2; D remains unclear. The CDR3 is 14 residues long. Germline-derived CDR1 and CDR2 are SGHRS and YFSETQ. Trimming took off 3 bases at V and 3 bases at J, with 12 bases between the two ends. The CDR3 nucleotides are TGCGCCAGCAGCTCGACACCCGTGGACTATGGCTACACCTTC. It codes for CASSSTPVDYGYTF.

The rearrangement links TRBV6-4 to TRBJ2-3; 16 bases agree with TRBD2. This CDR3 region has 16 residues. V shed 5 bases, J shed 6 bases, and the junction held 5 bases outside the gene matches. The germline CDR1 and CDR2 sequences are MRHNA and SNTAGT. The CDR3 DNA sequence: TGTGCCAGCAGTCCGGGACTAGCGGGAGGGTCCGATACGCAGTATTTT. It encodes CASSPGLAGGSDTQYF.

V is TRBV5-1 and J is TRBJ1-1; D might be TRBD1 (6 bases). V gave up 1 base and J gave up 4 bases, with 8 bases separating them. Germline V gene lookup returns CDR1 SGHRS and CDR2 YFSETQ. CDR3 size: 13 residues. CDR3 in DNA: TGCGCCAGCAGCTTGACAGGGATCACTGAAGCTTTCTTT. Amino acids: CASSLTGITEAFF.

The rearrangement joins TRBV4-1 to TRBJ2-7; D might be TRBD1 (5 bases). The CDR3 is made up of 14 amino acids. Trimming removed 0 bases at V and 2 bases at J, with 8 bases between. Per germline, CDR1 MGHRA and CDR2 YSYEKL. The CDR3 region has the DNA TGCGCCAGCAGCCAAGAAACAGGAGCCTACGAGCAGTACTTC. This encodes CASSQETGAYEQYF.

The V call is TRBV19, the J call TRBJ1-5; 9 positions match TRBD1. This CDR3 spans 15 amino acids. CDR1 is LNHDA, CDR2 SQIVND, per germline (reference sequence). V shed 5 bases, J shed 7 bases, and the junction held 9 bases outside the gene matches. The CDR3 loop is CASSARDRVGQPQHF. CDR3 sequence (DNA): TGTGCCAGTAGTGCCCGGGACAGGGTAGGGCAGCCCCAGCATTTT.

A single count supports this clone. The chain employs TRBV5-1 and TRBJ2-2; 7 bases match TRBD1. This CDR3 spans 15 amino acids. Germline CDR1 is SGHRS and CDR2 is YFSETQ. The V and J ends lost 3 bases and 4 bases, in that order; junction bases with no gene match: 6. CDR3 in DNA: TGCGCCAGCAGCTCCCCGGGACAGCGCACCGGGGAGCTGTTTTTT. Its protein is CASSSPGQRTGELFF. Full variable domain (remainder filled in from reference TRBV5-1 and TRBJ2-2): KAGVTQTPRYLIKTRGQQVTLSCSPISGHRSVSWYQQTPGQGLQFLFEYFSETQRNKGNFPGRFSGRQFSNSRSEMNVSTLELGDSALYLCASSSPGQRTGELFFGEGSRLTVL.

J is TRBJ1-2 and V is TRBV30; TRBD1 matches 7 bases. Germline values: CDR1 GTSNPN, CDR2 SVGIG (reference sequence). This CDR3 has 13 residues. V shed 8 bases, J shed 1 base, and the junction held 7 bases outside the gene matches. The CDR3: CASTRGHNYGYTF. As DNA, the CDR3 is TGTGCCAGCACTAGGGGGCATAACTATGGCTACACCTTC.

The table lists this clone with a few counts. The V and J genes are TRBV19 and TRBJ1-5, with 7 nucleotides matching TRBD1. Germline V gene data show CDR1 as LNHDA and CDR2 as SQIVND (reference sequence). The CDR3 totals 16 residues. V lost 5 bases, J lost 4 bases, and 11 bases stayed unmatched. This chain's CDR3 is CASSPRQGRRNQPQHF. The DNA for the CDR3 is TGTGCCAGTAGTCCTCGACAGGGCCGACGGAATCAGCCCCAGCATTTT. Full variable domain (outside the CDR3, taken from reference TRBV19 and TRBJ1-5): DGGITQSPKYLFRKEGQNVTLSCEQNLNHDAMYWYRQDPGQGLRLIYYSQIVNDFQKGDIAEGYSVSREKKESFPLTVTSAQKNPTAFYLCASSPRQGRRNQPQHFGDGTRLSIL.

As regards this clone: The junction differs from germline at one of its ends, possibly a read error. This chain joins TRBV5-1 and TRBJ2-5; a possible D gene is TRBD2 (6 bases). The germline CDR1 and CDR2 sequences are SGHRS and YFSETQ. The length of the CDR3 is 15 residues. Here the CDR3 reads CASSLAAGPREAQYF. CDR3 nucleotides: TGCGCCAGCAGCTTGGCGGCGGGGCCCCGAGAGGCCCAGTACTTC.

In its sample, this clone was seen once. The genes are TRBV11-2 and TRBJ2-2, with TRBD2 matching 14 bases. V was clipped by 5 bases and J by 6 bases; unmatched bases: 8. There are 17 residues in the CDR3. Germline CDR1 reads SGHAT; CDR2 reads FQNNGV. In DNA form, the CDR3 reads TGTGCCAGCAGCCCTGGGACTAGCGGGAGAATAGCCGGGGAGCTGTTTTTT. Translated: CASSPGTSGRIAGELFF.

This clone has more than one count but fewer than ten. The V and J genes are TRBV5-4 and TRBJ2-7, with 9 bases fitting TRBD1. Germline trimming cut 4 bases from V and 1 base from J; bases unmatched to any gene: 3. The V gene's germline CDR1 is SGHNT and CDR2 YYREEE (reference sequence). CDR3 length equals 14 residues. CDR3 in DNA: TGTGCCAGCAGCGCCGGACAGGGGTCCTACGAGCAGTACTTC. This encodes CASSAGQGSYEQYF.

V is TRBV27 and J is TRBJ2-7; no definite D call. This CDR3 contains 15 residues. Germline assignment: CDR1 MNHEY and CDR2 SMNVEV (reference sequence). The germline V and J ends were trimmed by 1 base and 1 base, with 11 bases remaining between them. This chain's CDR3 is CASSLYPRGSYEQYF. In nucleotides, the CDR3 is TGTGCCAGCAGTTTATACCCTAGAGGTTCCTACGAGCAGTACTTC.

The chain carries TRBV7-9 and TRBJ2-7; a possible D gene is TRBD2 (6 bases). Germline loops: CDR1 SEHNR, CDR2 FQNEAQ (reference sequence). The CDR3 has 12 residues. The V end lost 5 bases, the J end lost 5 bases, and 10 bases lay between the germline ends. CDR3 protein: CASSLGTDEQYF. In DNA form, the CDR3 reads TGTGCCAGCAGCCTTGGGACTGACGAGCAGTACTTC. Variable domain in full (rest from reference TRBV7-9 and TRBJ2-7): DTGVSQNPRHKITKRGQNVTFRCDPISEHNRLYWYRQTLGQGPEFLTYFQNEAQLEKSRLLSDRFSAERPKGSFSTLEIQRTEQGDSAMYLCASSLGTDEQYFGPGTRLTVT.

J is TRBJ2-1 and V is TRBV2; D is undetermined. The germline CDR1 and CDR2 sequences are SNHLY and FYNNEI. The V end lost 7 bases, the J end lost 7 bases, and 8 bases lay between the germline ends. The CDR3 has 11 residues. CDR3 DNA: TGTGCCAGCAATGCGGTTAATGAGCAGTTCTTC. Protein product: CASNAVNEQFF. Using reference TRBV2 and TRBJ2-1 for the parts outside the CDR3, the full variable domain is EPEVTQTPSHQVTQMGQEVILRCVPISNHLYFYWYRQILGQKVEFLVSFYNNEISEKSEIFDDQFSVERPDGSNFTLKIRSTKLEDSAMYFCASNAVNEQFFGPGTRLTVL.

V and J are TRBV9 and TRBJ1-3; D ambiguous. CDR1 and CDR2 (germline): SGDLS, YYNGEE. CDR3 length: 14 amino acids. V lost 0 bases and J lost 1, with 5 bases in between. The DNA for the CDR3 is TGTGCCAGCAGCGTAGCCCCGTCTGGAAACACCATATATTTT. Translation: CASSVAPSGNTIYF.

The chain uses TRBV2 and TRBJ2-5, with TRBD1 matching 7 bases. This CDR3 region has 14 residues. Trimming at V came to 6 bases and at J to 2 bases, leaving 6 bases not matched to a gene. Germline V gene sequence: CDR1 SNHLY, CDR2 FYNNEI. The CDR3 loop reads CASRASRGQETQYF. CDR3 sequence (DNA): TGTGCCAGCAGGGCTAGCAGGGGGCAAGAGACCCAGTACTTC.

This chain joins TRBV7-2 and TRBJ2-6; TRBD2 aligns across 9 bases. V lost 1 base, J lost 3 bases, and 10 bases stayed unmatched. Germline V gene data show CDR1 as SGHTA and CDR2 as FQGNSA. The length of the CDR3 is 19 residues. The CDR3 loop reads CASSLGLAGLLGGANVLTF. CDR3 sequence (DNA): TGTGCCAGCAGCTTAGGCCTAGCGGGACTCCTGGGTGGGGCCAACGTCCTGACTTTC.

The rearrangement links TRBV4-1 to TRBJ2-1, with 9 nucleotides matching TRBD1. The CDR3 is made up of 16 amino acids. CDR1 is MGHRA, CDR2 YSYEKL, per germline. V was pared by 2 bases and J by 5 bases, with 7 bases of the junction left unmatched. The CDR3 sequence is CASSQPDRGLDNEQFF. The CDR3 DNA reads as TGCGCCAGCAGCCAACCGGACAGGGGACTTGACAATGAGCAGTTCTTC.

The CDR3 loop reads CAWNGQGARNTEAFF. The CDR3 DNA follows: TGTGCCTGGAATGGGCAGGGGGCGAGAAACACTGAAGCTTTCTTT. The chain employs TRBV30 and TRBJ1-1; TRBD1 aligns across 8 bases. The germline gives CDR1 GTSNPN, CDR2 SVGIG (reference sequence). This CDR3 has 15 amino acids. V shed 4 bases, J shed 2 bases, and the junction held 9 bases outside the gene matches. Full variable domain (rest looked up from reference TRBV30 and TRBJ1-1): SQTIHQWPATLVQPVGSPLSLECTVEGTSNPNLYWYRQAAGRGLQLLFYSVGIGQISSEVPQNLSASRPQDRQFILSSKKLLLSDSGFYLCAWNGQGARNTEAFFGQGTRLTVV.

The chain employs TRBV6-1 and TRBJ2-7; D gene unclear. CDR3 length equals 15 residues. Trimming shortened V by 11 bases and J by 4 bases, and 24 bases separated the two germline ends. Germline-derived CDR1 and CDR2 are MNHNS and SASEGT. CDR3 residues: CAVSARRPPTYEQYF. CDR3 sequence (DNA): TGTGCCGTCTCGGCTAGAAGACCCCCCACGTACGAGCAGTACTTC.